This T cell receptor (beta chain) was captured by sequencing in a study of chemoradiotherapy in HPV16-positive cancers. Clones were sequenced by immunoSEQ multiplex PCR, and TCRdb holds only the in-frame ones, with some missing. The sample yields several thousand clones, nearly 90% seen once. The germline gives CDR1 MNHNS, CDR2 SASEGT. V was shortened by 1 base and J by 3 bases, with 9 bases between the two germline ends. The length of the CDR3 is 14 residues. The TCR was taken from a human donor with HPV-associated anogenital cancer. V usage is TRBV6-1 and J usage is TRBJ2-5; weak D call: TRBD1 (5 bases). This specimen consisted of tumor tissue, obtained from a patient who underwent chemoradiotherapy. The CDR3 nucleotides read TGTGCCAGCAGTGAAGTGTTGACAGAAGAGACCCAGTACTTC. Protein: CASSEVLTEETQYF.